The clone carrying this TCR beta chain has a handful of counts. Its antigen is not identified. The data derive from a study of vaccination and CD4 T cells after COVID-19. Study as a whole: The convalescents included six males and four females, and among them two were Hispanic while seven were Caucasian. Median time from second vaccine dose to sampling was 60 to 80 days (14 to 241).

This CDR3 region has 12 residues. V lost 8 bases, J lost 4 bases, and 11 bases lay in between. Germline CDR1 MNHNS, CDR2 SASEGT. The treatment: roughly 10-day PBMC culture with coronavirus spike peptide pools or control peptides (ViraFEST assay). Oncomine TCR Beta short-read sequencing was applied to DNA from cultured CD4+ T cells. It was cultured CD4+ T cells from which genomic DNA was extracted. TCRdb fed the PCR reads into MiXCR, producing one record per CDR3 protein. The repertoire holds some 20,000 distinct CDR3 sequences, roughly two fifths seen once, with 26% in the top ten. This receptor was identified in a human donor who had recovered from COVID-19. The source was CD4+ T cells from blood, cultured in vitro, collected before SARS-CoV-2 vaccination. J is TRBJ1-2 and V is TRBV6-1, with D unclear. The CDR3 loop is CASWEGLYGYTF. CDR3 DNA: TGTGCCAGCTGGGAGGGCCTCTATGGCTACACCTTC.